These 5 T cell receptor beta chains came from one sample sequenced in a study of blood T cell repertoires in COVID-19 (dated by TCRdb to the early 2020s). Libraries were prepared through the immunoSEQ multiplex PCR assay. In its TCRdb copy, this immuneACCESS table keeps in-frame sequences only and misses some clones. Where compared with another copy, unresolved V genes explain less than half of these, and the others have no known cause. A total of 250,000 to 300,000 clones appear in this sample, roughly 89% of them only once. Approximately 2% of the sample belongs to the ten largest clones. Material for sequencing was peripheral blood. The receptors originated from a man aged 50-59 years with acute or convalescent COVID-19.

The chain combines TRBV7-2 with TRBJ2-7; no reliable D call. The CDR3 sequence is 11 residues long. Deletions cut 2 bases from V and 3 bases from J, with 2 bases between. Per germline, CDR1 SGHTA and CDR2 FQGNSA. CDR3 sequence reads: CASSLLYEQYF. In DNA form, the CDR3 reads TGTGCCAGCAGCTTACTCTACGAGCAGTACTTC.

V is TRBV30 and J is TRBJ2-7, with TRBD2 as a possible D gene (6 bases). Deletions cut 3 bases from V and 7 bases from J, with 16 bases between. The CDR3 is made up of 13 amino acids. Looked up from germline, CDR1 is GTSNPN and CDR2 is SVGIG (reference sequence). CDR3 sequence (DNA): TGTGCCTGGAGCTTAGCGGTTCTGGTAGAGCAGTACTTC. Translating gives CAWSLAVLVEQYF.

This chain joins TRBV5-1 and TRBJ2-3; weak D call: TRBD2 (5 bases). CDR3 length equals 17 residues. V shed 0 bases and J shed 1 base, with 15 bases lying between them. The germline CDR1 and CDR2 sequences are SGHRS and YFSETQ. The CDR3 here is CASSLGIAVLGTDTQYF. The CDR3, as DNA: TGCGCCAGCAGCTTGGGGATCGCGGTACTAGGCACAGATACGCAGTATTTT.

The V call is TRBV7-9, the J call TRBJ2-2; TRBD1 might be the D (5 bases). The V gene's germline CDR1 is SEHNR and CDR2 FQNEAQ (reference sequence). V was cut by 3 bases and J by 0 bases, with 17 bases left in between. The CDR3 is 18 amino acids. CDR3: CASSFGYGRAANTGELFF. The DNA of the CDR3 is TGTGCCAGCAGCTTTGGGTATGGCAGGGCGGCGAACACCGGGGAGCTGTTTTTT.

Only a few counts were recorded for this clone. The chain has TRBV14 and TRBJ1-2; 9 bases match TRBD1. CDR3 length equals 13 residues. The V segment lost 1 base and the J segment 11 bases; nucleotides outside the gene matches: 5. Germline loops: CDR1 SGHDN, CDR2 FVKESK. CDR3 bases: TGTGCCAGCAGCCAAGCCGGGACAGGGCAGTACACCTTC. Protein sequence: CASSQAGTGQYTF.